These 31 T cell receptor beta chains were sequenced from one sample in a study of Ad26.COV2.S vaccination and SARS-CoV-2 variants. Described treatment: around 19 received Ad26.COV2.S at low or high dose, single or two shots; 5 received placebo; per-sample allocation not given. Sampling occurred on day 63 after the first vaccine or placebo injection. TCRdb's table, derived via immunoSEQ multiplex PCR, lists solely in-frame clones and lacks some. The sample has some 480,000 clones; 87% are singletons. The source material was peripheral blood, sampled in a trial of Ad26.COV2.S vaccine versus placebo. All receptors come from a person between 18 and 59 years old who received the Ad26.COV2.S COVID-19 vaccine or a placebo.

This clone is a singleton in its sample. Other DNA sequences in this sample translate to the same CDR3. J is TRBJ1-1 and V is TRBV7-8; tentatively, D is TRBD1 (5 bases). This CDR3 region has 13 residues. Trimming pared 5 bases from V and 5 bases from J, leaving 12 bases between. Germline V CDR1 and CDR2: SGHVS, FQNEAQ. The CDR3 nucleotides read TGTGCCAGCAGCCGGCAGGGAGGAACTGAAGCTTTCTTT. As protein: CASSRQGGTEAFF.

The chain links TRBV7-2 to TRBJ2-1; possibly TRBD2 for D (5 bases). The germline V gene encodes CDR1 SGHTA and CDR2 FQGNSA. Trimming cost V 5 bases and J 8 bases, with 10 bases left between them. This CDR3 is built from 12 residues. The CDR3 protein is CASSREGDEQFF. CDR3 in DNA: TGTGCCAGCAGCCGAGAGGGCGATGAGCAGTTCTTC.

The rearrangement joins TRBV2 to TRBJ1-5, with 8 bases matching TRBD1. Germline assignment: CDR1 SNHLY and CDR2 FYNNEI. The V and J ends lost 6 bases and 2 bases, in that order; junction bases with no gene match: 6. This CDR3 region has 15 residues. DNA of the CDR3: TGTGCCAGCAGAATACAGGGGGGGCGCAATCAGCCCCAGCATTTT. Translating it yields CASRIQGGRNQPQHF.

The chain has TRBV9 and TRBJ2-2, with 14 bases fitting TRBD2. Looked up from germline, CDR1 is SGDLS and CDR2 is YYNGEE. V gave up 0 bases and J gave up 6 bases; unmatched junction bases: 10. The CDR3 is 19 residues long. For the CDR3, the DNA is TGTGCCAGCAGCGTAGGGACTAGCGGGAGGCGGACTAGGCCCGGGGAGCTGTTTTTT. This encodes CASSVGTSGRRTRPGELFF. Variable domain in full (rest from reference TRBV9 and TRBJ2-2): DSGVTQTPKHLITATGQRVTLRCSPRSGDLSVYWYQQSLDQGLQFLIQYYNGEERAKGNILERFSAQQFPDLHSELNLSSLELGDSALYFCASSVGTSGRRTRPGELFFGEGSRLTVL.

The rearrangement uses TRBV2 and TRBJ2-6, with TRBD1 matching 9 bases. The CDR3 loop spans 20 amino acids. Trimming took 6 bases from V and 2 from J; bases not matched to a gene: 17. Germline CDR1 SNHLY, CDR2 FYNNEI. The CDR3 region has the DNA TGTGCCAGCAGCCACCGGGACAGGGAGGTCCCTCCGCCTGGGGCCAACGTCCTGACTTTC. This encodes CASSHRDREVPPPGANVLTF.

The rearrangement links TRBV24-1 to TRBJ2-7; TRBD1 agrees at 7 bases. Germline CDR1 and CDR2: KGHDR and SFDVKD. V shed 4 bases and J 7 bases; nucleotides not matched to a gene: 3. CDR3 length: 12 residues. This chain's CDR3 is CATSEPRGEQYF. DNA for the CDR3: TGTGCCACCAGTGAACCCAGGGGGGAGCAGTACTTC.

A few counts support this clone. V gene TRBV2 combines with J gene TRBJ1-5; possibly TRBD1 for D (5 bases). V was cut by 3 bases and J by 4 bases, with 13 bases left in between. Germline CDR1 reads SNHLY; CDR2 reads FYNNEI. CDR3 size: 15 residues. CDR3 sequence (DNA): TGTGCCAGCAGTGAGCAGGACAAAACAAATCAGCCCCAGCATTTT. Protein: CASSEQDKTNQPQHF.

The chain uses TRBV7-3 and TRBJ2-2, with D tentatively TRBD2 (6 bases). Trimming took off 8 bases at V and 5 bases at J, with 15 bases between the two ends. Germline lookup yields CDR1 SGHTA and CDR2 FQGTGA. This CDR3 spans 14 amino acids. CDR3 sequence reads: CASRREAATGELFF. For the CDR3, the DNA is TGTGCCAGCCGGAGGGAAGCCGCAACCGGGGAGCTGTTTTTT.

This clone has just one count. This chain links TRBV30 with TRBJ1-6; D ambiguous. Germline V CDR1 and CDR2: GTSNPN, SVGIG (reference sequence). This CDR3 has 12 amino acids. V lost 2 bases to trimming and J lost 14 bases, with 13 bases between them. The CDR3 here is CAWSTRGRALHF. The DNA of the CDR3 is TGTGCCTGGAGTACCCGTGGTCGGGCCCTCCACTTT.

The genes are TRBV7-8 and TRBJ2-6; D remains unclear. V lost 3 bases to trimming and J lost 0 bases, with 3 bases between them. The germline V gene encodes CDR1 SGHVS and CDR2 FQNEAQ. This CDR3 comprises 14 residues. CDR3 residues: CASSFSSGANVLTF. The CDR3 DNA reads TGTGCCAGCAGCTTCAGCTCTGGGGCCAACGTCCTGACTTTC.

In its sample, this clone ranks as medium-sized. The rearrangement uses TRBV7-6 and TRBJ2-3; 9 bases are a match to TRBD1. CDR3 length: 14 amino acids. The junction had 4 bases not matched to a gene; V was cut back by 5 bases and J by 4 bases. Germline CDR1 and CDR2: SGHVS and FNYEAQ. Here the CDR3 reads CASSLRQGADTQYF. The DNA of the CDR3 is TGTGCCAGCAGCCTCCGACAGGGGGCAGATACGCAGTATTTT.

This clone was detected only once. CDR3 sequence: CASRSNLAGVGTGELFF. Here the CDR3 DNA reads TGTGCCAGCAGATCAAACCTAGCGGGAGTTGGTACCGGGGAGCTGTTTTTT. This chain links TRBV7-6 with TRBJ2-2; 10 nucleotides align to TRBD2. The CDR3 contains 17 residues. Germline V lookup: CDR1 SGHVS, CDR2 FNYEAQ. With 6 bases clipped from V and 5 bases from J, the junction kept 12 bases outside the gene matches.

The chain is built from TRBV27 and TRBJ2-7; 7 bases match TRBD2. The CDR3 totals 14 residues. Germline CDR1 MNHEY, CDR2 SMNVEV (reference sequence). Losses at the gene ends were 1 base for V and 2 bases for J; bases not matched to a gene: 2. The CDR3 sequence: CASSLLGTTYEQYF. The CDR3 bases are TGTGCCAGCAGTTTATTGGGGACTACCTACGAGCAGTACTTC.

The chain recombines TRBV19 with TRBJ2-1, with 8 bases lining up with TRBD2. Trimming took 4 bases from V and 5 from J; bases not matched to a gene: 10. The CDR3 extends over 16 amino acids. CDR1 is LNHDA and CDR2 is SQIVND in the germline V gene (reference sequence). The CDR3 coding sequence is TGTGCCAGTAGTACATTCAGCGGGAGTCTGAACAATGAGCAGTTCTTC. It yields the protein CASSTFSGSLNNEQFF.

The chain recombines TRBV20-1 with TRBJ2-1; D is unresolved. The length of the CDR3 is 11 residues. V dropped 6 bases and J dropped 10 bases, with 13 bases sitting between them. CDR1 and CDR2 (germline): DFQATT, SNEGSKA (reference sequence). The CDR3 loop reads CSARTPREQFF. The DNA for the CDR3 is TGCAGTGCCCGGACCCCGCGAGAGCAGTTCTTC.

The chain combines TRBV19 with TRBJ1-1, with 9 bases identical to TRBD1. The J segment lost 5 bases and the V segment lost 6 bases, leaving 10 bases of the junction unmatched. Germline assignment: CDR1 LNHDA and CDR2 SQIVND (reference sequence). The CDR3 spans 15 residues. CDR3 residues: CASRPDRGRTTEAFF. DNA for the CDR3: TGTGCCAGTAGGCCCGACAGGGGGAGAACGACTGAAGCTTTCTTT.

This clone was recorded only once. The rearrangement links TRBV7-2 to TRBJ2-5; 13 positions agree with TRBD2. The CDR3 is made up of 19 amino acids. CDR1 is SGHTA and CDR2 is FQGNSA in the germline V gene. J gave up 5 bases and V 1 base, and 13 bases lay outside the gene matches. CDR3 nucleotides: TGTGCCAGCAGCTTAGAGCGCGGGACTAGCGGGACCGGATGGGAGACCCAGTACTTC. Translation gives CASSLERGTSGTGWETQYF. The complete variable domain, with remaining parts taken from reference TRBV7-2 and TRBJ2-5, reads GAGVSQSPSNKVTEKGKDVELRCDPISGHTALYWYRQSLGQGLEFLIYFQGNSAPDKSGLPSDRFSAERTGGSVSTLTIQRTQQEDSAVYLCASSLERGTSGTGWETQYFGPGTRLLVL.

The V call is TRBV18, the J call TRBJ2-7; D is perhaps TRBD1 (5 bases). This CDR3 contains 13 residues. V shed 5 bases and J shed 3 bases, with 11 bases lying between them. Looked up from germline, CDR1 is KGHSH and CDR2 is LQKENI. The DNA for the CDR3 is TGTGCCAGCTCAACCAAGCAGGGCTACGAGCAGTACTTC. Its protein product is CASSTKQGYEQYF.

This clone was detected once. J is TRBJ2-5 and V is TRBV28; D is uncertain. This CDR3 is built from 12 residues. Germline V gene sequence: CDR1 MDHEN, CDR2 SYDVKM. V was trimmed by 6 bases and J by 4 bases, leaving 9 bases between them. Here the CDR3 reads CASRTQTETQYF. In nucleotides, the CDR3 is TGTGCCAGCAGGACCCAAACAGAGACCCAGTACTTC.

The chain combines TRBV15 with TRBJ2-7; D is possibly TRBD1 (5 bases). V lost 0 bases, J lost 0 bases, and 9 bases lay in between. The CDR3 length is 15 residues. Germline V gene sequence: CDR1 LNHNV, CDR2 YYDKDF (reference sequence). The CDR3 bases are TGTGCCACCAGCAGAGACAGGGTAAACTCCTACGAGCAGTACTTC. It translates to CATSRDRVNSYEQYF.

The chain carries TRBV5-1 and TRBJ2-1; D not certain. Germline CDR1 reads SGHRS; CDR2 reads YFSETQ. The CDR3 totals 15 residues. Trimming took off 4 bases at V and 3 bases at J, with 14 bases between the two ends. CDR3 sequence: CASSLTPSHYNEQFF. The CDR3 DNA is TGCGCCAGCAGCCTGACCCCGTCCCACTACAATGAGCAGTTCTTC.

The V and J genes are TRBV2 and TRBJ2-2, with 7 bases lining up with TRBD1. Germline V gives CDR1 SNHLY, CDR2 FYNNEI. Germline trimming cut 6 bases from V and 3 bases from J; bases unmatched to any gene: 7. CDR3 length equals 15 residues. For the CDR3, the DNA is TGTGCCAGCAGGGGAAACAGGGGACACACCGGGGAGCTGTTTTTT. This gives the protein CASRGNRGHTGELFF.

This clone was seen once. The CDR3 loop reads CASSLVGLDLEQYF. The DNA for the CDR3 is TGCGCCAGCAGCTTGGTGGGACTTGATTTGGAGCAGTACTTC. The chain combines TRBV5-1 with TRBJ2-7; TRBD2 might be the D (6 bases). The CDR3 length is 14 residues. The ends were cut back, 0 bases at V and 7 bases at J, with 14 bases in the middle. Germline V gives CDR1 SGHRS, CDR2 YFSETQ.

The gene calls are TRBV15 and TRBJ2-5, with a possible D match to TRBD2 (6 bases). V shed 3 bases and J shed 6 bases, with 11 bases lying between them. The CDR3 is made up of 13 amino acids. Per germline, CDR1 LNHNV and CDR2 YYDKDF (reference sequence). CDR3 loop: CATSSDRGKTQYF. CDR3 coding DNA: TGTGCCACCAGCAGCGACCGGGGGAAGACCCAGTACTTC.

The chain employs TRBV4-1 and TRBJ1-6; a possible D gene is TRBD1 (5 bases). Trimming stripped 3 bases from V and 9 bases from J, with 15 bases between. The CDR3 spans 15 residues. In germline, CDR1 is MGHRA, CDR2 YSYEKL. CDR3 sequence: CASSHLGRDGSPLHF. In DNA, the CDR3 is TGCGCCAGCAGCCATCTGGGCAGGGATGGTTCACCCCTCCACTTT.

The V call is TRBV5-1, the J call TRBJ1-1; D is uncertain. CDR3 length: 14 residues. The V end lost 4 bases, the J end lost 0 bases, and 10 bases lay between the germline ends. Germline CDR1 and CDR2: SGHRS and YFSETQ. In DNA form, the CDR3 reads TGCGCCAGCAGCGTGGGAGGGATGAACACTGAAGCTTTCTTT. Encoded protein: CASSVGGMNTEAFF.

V and J are TRBV7-9 and TRBJ1-2, with 8 bases fitting TRBD1. Germline-derived CDR1 and CDR2 are SEHNR and FQNEAQ (reference sequence). The CDR3 loop spans 17 amino acids. J was trimmed by 0 bases and V by 5 bases; bases with no gene match: 11. CDR3 sequence: CASSPWTGNIANYGYTF. DNA for the CDR3: TGTGCCAGCAGCCCCTGGACAGGGAACATAGCTAACTATGGCTACACCTTC.

The J gene is TRBJ1-1, the V gene TRBV11-2; D perhaps matches TRBD1 (5 bases). Germline CDR1 is SGHAT and CDR2 is FQNNGV. The CDR3 contains 15 residues. Deletions cut 1 base from V and 4 bases from J, with 13 bases between. As DNA, the CDR3 is TGTGCCAGCAGCTTAGGGGGGGTGGGAGGCACTGAAGCTTTCTTT. It codes for CASSLGGVGGTEAFF.

The chain links TRBV27 to TRBJ1-5, with a possible D match to TRBD1 (5 bases). CDR3 length: 13 residues. Germline V gene lookup returns CDR1 MNHEY and CDR2 SMNVEV (reference sequence). Trimming removed 4 bases from V and 4 bases from J, with 8 bases in between. CDR3 protein: CASSSWGNQPQHF. Written as DNA, the CDR3 is TGTGCCAGCAGTTCCTGGGGGAATCAGCCCCAGCATTTT.

The rearrangement links TRBV5-6 to TRBJ1-2; 7 positions match TRBD1. The CDR3 sequence is 16 residues long. With 2 bases clipped from V and 6 bases from J, the junction kept 13 bases outside the gene matches. Germline V CDR1 and CDR2: SGHDT, YYEEEE. CDR3 loop: CASSFYYTRGNDGYTF. The CDR3 DNA reads TGTGCCAGCAGCTTTTACTACACCAGGGGGAACGATGGCTACACCTTC.

The V gene is TRBV5-6, the J gene TRBJ2-1; possibly TRBD2 for D (6 bases). In germline, CDR1 is SGHDT, CDR2 YYEEEE. The CDR3 has 16 residues. Trimming left V 6 bases short and J 0 bases short, with 16 bases between. CDR3 sequence: CASTPRGVSSYNEQFF. CDR3 coding DNA: TGTGCCAGCACCCCGCGGGGCGTGAGCTCCTACAATGAGCAGTTCTTC.